This entry lists 12 T cell receptor beta chains sequenced from one sample in a study of identical twins. TCRdb re-called the 5' RACE reads with MiXCR, one entry per CDR3 protein. The sample has fewer than 650,000 distinct CDR3 sequences; less than 9% are singletons. These sequences were also reported in another study, on yellow fever vaccine responses in identical twins.

The sample consisted of PBMCs. The receptors stem from a woman in her late teens or twenties in good health.

The gene calls are TRBV6-5 and TRBJ2-1, with D unclear. The CDR3 is made up of 11 amino acids. The germline V and J ends were trimmed by 1 base and 9 bases, with 4 bases remaining between them. CDR1 is MNHEY, CDR2 SVGAGI, per germline. CDR3 sequence (DNA): TGTGCCAGCAGTTACTATGCTGAGCAGTTCTTC. As protein: CASSYYAEQFF.

The V gene is TRBV24-1, the J gene TRBJ2-2; D is uncertain. This CDR3 is built from 13 residues. Germline V gives CDR1 KGHDR, CDR2 SFDVKD. The V gene lost 7 bases and the J gene lost 4 bases, with 9 bases spanning the gap. CDR3 in DNA: TGTGCCACCAGAGAGTCGGCCACCGGGGAGCTGTTTTTT. Translating it yields CATRESATGELFF.

This rearrangement joins TRBV28 to TRBJ2-3; 8 bases align to TRBD2. The CDR3 is 16 amino acids. The trim removed 7 bases at V and 2 bases at J, leaving 11 bases unmatched. Germline V lookup: CDR1 MDHEN, CDR2 SYDVKM. This chain's CDR3 is CASKIRGGIPTDTQYF. CDR3 nucleotides: TGTGCCAGCAAGATTCGGGGGGGGATACCCACAGATACGCAGTATTTT.

This sequence joins TRBV10-3 and TRBJ2-2; weak D call: TRBD1 (5 bases). The CDR3 contains 15 residues. The V and J ends lost 4 bases and 1 base respectively, with 10 bases between them. From germline, CDR1 is ENHRY and CDR2 SYGVKD. CDR3 protein: CAISVGLLNTGELFF. CDR3 nucleotide sequence: TGTGCCATCAGTGTGGGGCTCTTGAACACCGGGGAGCTGTTTTTT.

The gene calls are TRBV9 and TRBJ2-7; 11 positions agree with TRBD2. J was trimmed by 4 bases and V by 4 bases; bases with no gene match: 4. This CDR3 is built from 14 residues. Germline CDR1 reads SGDLS; CDR2 reads YYNGEE. CDR3 in DNA: TGTGCCAGCAGCCCGGGACTAGCGGAATACGAGCAGTACTTC. Protein sequence: CASSPGLAEYEQYF.

This clonotype has ten or more counts. The CDR3 nucleotides read TGTGCCAGCTCACCACAGCTTCGGAGCTCCTACAATGAGCAGTTCTTC. This codes for CASSPQLRSSYNEQFF. The rearrangement links TRBV18 to TRBJ2-1; no reliable D call. Germline CDR1 KGHSH, CDR2 LQKENI. Trimming left V 1 base short and J 0 bases short, with 10 bases between. The CDR3 contains 16 residues.

The CDR3 bases are TGTGCCAGCAGTGAGAGACTAGCGGGTGAGCAGTTCTTC. Translated, it gives CASSERLAGEQFF. The rearrangement joins TRBV6-4 to TRBJ2-1; 10 positions agree with TRBD2. CDR1 MRHNA and CDR2 SNTAGT come from the germline V gene. This CDR3 is 13 amino acids long. Losses at the gene ends were 3 bases for V and 9 bases for J; bases not matched to a gene: 2.

V and J are TRBV15 and TRBJ1-3; 7 bases line up with TRBD1. After removal of 3 bases from V and 0 bases from J, the junction contained 5 bases not matched to a gene. CDR1 is LNHNV and CDR2 is YYDKDF in the germline V gene (reference sequence). This CDR3 has 16 amino acids. For the CDR3, the DNA is TGTGCCACCAGCAGGGACAGGACAAACTCTGGAAACACCATATATTTT. Translated: CATSRDRTNSGNTIYF. The whole variable domain, filled in from reference TRBV15 and TRBJ1-3, reads DAMVIQNPRYQVTQFGKPVTLSCSQTLNHNVMYWYQQKSSQAPKLLFHYYDKDFNNEADTPDNFQSRRPNTSFCFLDIRSPGLGDTAMYLCATSRDRTNSGNTIYFGEGSWLTVV.

V gene TRBV11-3 combines with J gene TRBJ1-1; 7 positions agree with TRBD1. The CDR3 length is 15 residues. The germline V gene has CDR1 SGHNT and CDR2 YENEEA. With 5 bases clipped from V and 4 bases from J, the junction kept 10 bases outside the gene matches. CDR3 DNA sequence: TGTGCCAGCAGCCCTGCTGGGGCAGGGGGCACTGAAGCTTTCTTT. Translated: CASSPAGAGGTEAFF.

This clonotype was observed many times. The V and J genes are TRBV6-5 and TRBJ1-5, with 7 bases identical to TRBD1. The CDR3 length is 15 residues. V dropped 0 bases and J dropped 4; count of bases not matched to a gene: 3. The germline V gene encodes CDR1 MNHEY and CDR2 SVGAGI. Here the CDR3 DNA reads TGTGCCAGCAGTTACTCCCTGACAGGGAATCAGCCCCAGCATTTT. Its translation: CASSYSLTGNQPQHF.

At least ten counts were recorded for this clonotype. A read error may produce the germline difference seen at one junction end. This sequence joins TRBV14 and TRBJ2-3; 7 bases agree with TRBD1. Germline V gene sequence: CDR1 SGHDN, CDR2 FVKESK. The CDR3 runs to 16 residues. CDR3 coding DNA: TGCGCCAGCAGCCAAGATCTCGGACAGGGCACAGATACGCAGTATTTT. Encoded protein: CASSQDLGQGTDTQYF. Looking up the rest from reference TRBV14 and TRBJ2-3 gives the full variable domain: EAGVTQFPSHSVIEKGQTVTLRCDPISGHDNLYWYRRVMGKEIKFLLHFVKESKQDESGMPNNRFLAERTGGTYSTLKVQPAELEDSGVYFCASSQDLGQGTDTQYFGPGTRLTVL.

The chain uses TRBV20-1 and TRBJ2-5, with 8 bases lining up with TRBD2. Germline CDR1 is DFQATT and CDR2 is SNEGSKA (reference sequence). J was trimmed by 2 bases and V by 6 bases; bases with no gene match: 11. This CDR3 has 15 residues. CDR3 coding DNA: TGCAGTGCCGGGCCCAGCGGGGGCCTACAAGAGACCCAGTACTTC. This translates into CSAGPSGGLQETQYF.